The clone carrying this T cell receptor beta chain showed up many times. Its antigen is unidentified. CDR1 and CDR2 (germline): DFQATT, SNEGSKA (reference sequence). This CDR3 has 18 residues. Trimming at V came to 3 bases and at J to 0 bases, leaving 15 bases not matched to a gene. Arm-PCR of CDR3 regions and iRepertoire HTBI primers were the basis on which TCR beta libraries were built. Per the authors' pipeline: Across all samples, more than 60 TRBV segments and around 13 TRBJ segments were identified. In TCRdb, the multiplex PCR reads were re-called with MiXCR into one record per CDR3 protein. The V and J calls follow TCRdb's processing rather than the paper's. Among roughly 220,000 distinct CDR3 sequences, around 19% were seen once, and the ten largest hold approximately 24%. This sample was included in a study of regulatory T cells in long-lasting Graves disease. General study results and limits: Relative to newly diagnosed Graves' patients, persistent ones had lower TCR diversity.

As for time point: newly diagnosed GD, antithyroid drugs for less than 3 months. The TCR library was made from RNA that had been extracted from PBMCs in TRIzol. This sample comprised peripheral blood mononuclear cells (PBMCs), obtained at new diagnosis, from a patient treated with antithyroid drugs. The receptor was isolated from a female donor with Graves disease. The V gene is TRBV20-1, the J gene TRBJ1-1, with 8 bases aligning to TRBD1. CDR3 sequence (DNA): TGCAGTGCTAGTGCAGGGGGCCAAGCGGCTTGGGTGAACACTGAAGCTTTCTTT. Its protein is CSASAGGQAAWVNTEAFF.